A selection of T cell receptor beta chains follows, all from one sample in a study of T cell repertoires in cytomegalovirus infection. Which antigens these TCRs recognize remains unknown. From the reads, TCRdb called clonotypes with MiXCR, one entry per CDR3 protein. The table records roughly 500,000 distinct CDR3 sequences, approximately 40% of them present only once. Material: cultured PBMCs, obtained from culture after CMV antigen stimulation. The receptor set was obtained from a human donor in good health (CMV status not recorded). Some clones in this sample may be carry-over from other donors' samples. Each CDR3 is given with its conserved first and last residue. Each record gives: clone size, V gene, J gene, D gene, CDR3 DNA, CDR3 protein. The D gene is left open where the match is weak. The size of a clone is reported for some rows only, either as once, few or many, or as a class for expanded clones.

>NA|TRBV10-3|TRBJ2-5|NA
TGTGCCGCCAAGGGGGAGGAGACCCAGTACTTC
CAAKGEETQYF
>few|TRBV7-6|TRBJ2-5|NA
TGTGCCAGCAGCCCCCAAGAGCGGTCGGTGGTTCAGTACTTC
CASSPQERSVVQYF
>NA|TRBV6-2/TRBV6-3|TRBJ2-5|NA
TGTGCCAGCAGGAAGGGACCGAGGAGAGAGACCCAGTACTTC
CASRKGPRRETQYF
>few|TRBV10-3|TRBJ2-2|NA
TGTGCCATTAGCGGCGAGTTGCTCACCGGGGAGCTGTTTTTT
CAISGELLTGELFF
>few|TRBV7-2|TRBJ2-3|NA
TGTGCCAGCAGTTTCTTTGGGGGCGGGGGCACAGATACGCAGTATTTT
CASSFFGGGGTDTQYF
>NA|TRBV7-2|TRBJ2-1|TRBD2
TGTGCCAGCAGCGCACGACTAGCGGGAGGGGGCGGGGAGCAGTTCTTC
CASSARLAGGGGEQFF
>once|TRBV4-3|TRBJ2-7|NA
TGCGCCAGCAGCCAAGGACTAGAATACGAGCAGTACTTC
CASSQGLEYEQYF
>NA|TRBV12-3/TRBV12-4|TRBJ2-1|NA
TGTGCCAGCAGTTTAGTAACCCCCTCGAGTGAGCAGTTCTTC
CASSLVTPSSEQFF
>NA|TRBV6-9|TRBJ1-2|TRBD1
TGTGCCAGCCGCGGGACAGGATCGGGCGGCTACACCTTC
CASRGTGSGGYTF
>NA|TRBV7-3|TRBJ1-6|NA
TGTGCCAGCAGCTTAAGTCAGATGAATTCACCCCTCCACTTT
CASSLSQMNSPLHF
>few|TRBV7-9|TRBJ2-7|NA
TGTGCCAGCAGCCCTACAGCCCCGCGTTATTACGAGCAGTACTTC
CASSPTAPRYYEQYF
>NA|TRBV2|TRBJ1-2|NA
TGTGCCAGCAGTGACAGGGAGAACTATGGCTACACCTTC
CASSDRENYGYTF
>few|TRBV7-2|TRBJ1-2|NA
TGTGCCAGCAGCTTAGATAACGGGAGGATAACTAACTATGGCTACACCTTC
CASSLDNGRITNYGYTF
>NA|TRBV28|TRBJ1-2|NA
TGTGCCAGCAGTTTATTGGTACCGACGAACTATGGCTACACCTTC
CASSLLVPTNYGYTF
>NA|TRBV7-8|TRBJ1-1|NA
TGTGCCAGCAGCTTACTATGGGGGGCGCGTACTGAAGCTTTCTTT
CASSLLWGARTEAFF
>few|TRBV7-6|TRBJ2-1|TRBD1
TGTGCCAGCAGCCTCGACAGGGGACGAGACAATGAGCAGTTCTTC
CASSLDRGRDNEQFF
>NA|TRBV7-9|TRBJ2-7|NA
TGTGCCAGCAGTGTCCTAGTTTCGGAGCAGTACTTC
CASSVLVSEQYF
>NA|TRBV29-1|TRBJ2-3|TRBD2
TGCAGCGTGACTAGCGGGGGGGCGGGTACGCAGTATTTT
CSVTSGGAGTQYF
>few|TRBV15|TRBJ2-5|TRBD2
TGTGCCACCAGCAGAGATCGAGACGGGAGGGCCGGAGGGACCCAGTACTTC
CATSRDRDGRAGGTQYF
>NA|TRBV6-5|TRBJ2-4|TRBD1
TGTGCCAGCAGTTACCTCGGGACAGGGGGCGGCAAAAACATTCAGTACTTC
CASSYLGTGGGKNIQYF
>NA|TRBV7-9|TRBJ1-2|NA
TGTGCCAGCAGCGGAGGGCTCAGCAGCCCAGACAGGAGCCTTACACCTAACTATGGCTACACCTTC
CASSGGLSSPDRSLTPNYGYTF
>NA|TRBV7-3|TRBJ1-2|NA
TGTGCCAGCACCCATCCGGCGGGGAAGGACTATGGCTACACCTTC
CASTHPAGKDYGYTF
>NA|TRBV12-3/TRBV12-4|TRBJ1-2|NA
TGTGCCAGCAGTTTAGCCAGCGACCCCTCCTTATATGGCTACACCTTC
CASSLASDPSLYGYTF
>NA|TRBV12-5|TRBJ2-5|NA
TGTGCTAGTGGTTTGGGGACTCACCAAGAGACCCAGTACTTC
CASGLGTHQETQYF
>few|TRBV7-2|TRBJ2-7|TRBD2
TGTGCCAGCAGCCCCCACCTAGCGGGGGGGCCTAGGCAGTACTTC
CASSPHLAGGPRQYF
>NA|TRBV6-1|TRBJ1-5|NA
TGTGCCAGCAGGAACATGGGGTGGAATCAGCCCCAGCATTTT
CASRNMGWNQPQHF
>NA|TRBV6-2/TRBV6-3|TRBJ2-7|NA
TGTGCCAGCAGTTCAAGATGGGGTTTTCTCGTGAAGTACTTC
CASSSRWGFLVKYF
>NA|TRBV20-1|TRBJ1-1|TRBD1
TGCAGTGCTAGAGCCGACACAGGGGCGGCTTTCTTT
CSARADTGAAFF
>NA|TRBV7-9|TRBJ1-4|NA
TGTGCCAGCAGCTTAGCCGACAGAGATGAAAAACTGTTTTTT
CASSLADRDEKLFF
>few|TRBV20-1|TRBJ2-4|NA
TGCAGTGCTAACTACGGGACGATACTAGCCAAAAACATTCAGTACTTC
CSANYGTILAKNIQYF
>NA|TRBV29-1|TRBJ1-2|NA
TGCAGCGTTGAAGGGGCAGGTGGTGCTGGCTACACCTTC
CSVEGAGGAGYTF
>NA|TRBV20-1|TRBJ2-3|NA
TGCAGTGCACGACCTCTAGTTAGCACAGATACGCAGTATTTT
CSARPLVSTDTQYF
>NA|TRBV20-1|TRBJ2-2|NA
TGCAGTGCTAGTAGGGTCAACACCGGGGAGCTGTTTTTT
CSASRVNTGELFF
>NA|TRBV24-1|TRBJ2-2|NA
TGTGCCACCAGTGATTCTAGGTTCGCGAACACCGGGGAGCTGTTTTTT
CATSDSRFANTGELFF
>many|TRBV7-2|TRBJ2-1|NA
TGTGCCAGCAGCTTAAGGGAAACAAGCTACAATGAGCAGTTCTTC
CASSLRETSYNEQFF
>NA|TRBV27|TRBJ1-6|NA
TGTGCCAGCAGCGAGGTTGCCAATTCACCCCTCCACTTT
CASSEVANSPLHF
>NA|TRBV6-1|TRBJ1-5|NA
TGTGCCAGCTATAGACAAGCCTTACAGCCCCAGCATTTT
CASYRQALQPQHF
>NA|TRBV7-2|TRBJ2-1|TRBD2
TGTGCCAGCAGCTCTAAGGGACTAGCGGGAGCGATGCGGCAGTTCTTC
CASSSKGLAGAMRQFF
>NA|TRBV6-6|TRBJ2-1|NA
TGTGCCAGCAAAGCCGGGACCCGAACCCACCATGAGCAGTTCTTC
CASKAGTRTHHEQFF
>NA|TRBV20-1|TRBJ2-1|NA
TGCAGTGCTAGTCGGGGCCACTACAATGAGCAGTTCTTC
CSASRGHYNEQFF
>NA|TRBV15|TRBJ2-3|NA
TGTGCCACCAGCAGGGACTCCACAGATACGCAGTATTTT
CATSRDSTDTQYF
>NA|TRBV20-1|TRBJ2-1|NA
TGCAGTGCCAGAAAGGAGGCGGTCCACAATGAGCAGTTCTTC
CSARKEAVHNEQFF
>few|TRBV2|TRBJ1-5|NA
TGTGCCAGCAGTACCGGTCGTAATCAGCCCCAGCATTTT
CASSTGRNQPQHF
>once|TRBV19|TRBJ2-5|TRBD2
TGTGCCAGTGCGACGGGGGGGGGTGAGACCCAGTACTTC
CASATGGGETQYF
>NA|TRBV4-1|TRBJ1-1|NA
TGCGCCAGCAGCCAAGGAGTCATGAACACTGAAGCTTTCTTT
CASSQGVMNTEAFF
>many|TRBV7-2|TRBJ1-1|NA
TGTGCCAGCAGCTTTGGCAGGTCGAACACTGAAGCTTTCTTT
CASSFGRSNTEAFF
>NA|TRBV6-1|TRBJ1-6|NA
TGTGCCAGCACATCGGTGAGATTTGATTCACCCCTCCACTTT
CASTSVRFDSPLHF
>NA|TRBV28|TRBJ2-7|NA
TGTGCCAGCGGTTGGGCCTCCTCCTACGAGCAGTACTTC
CASGWASSYEQYF
>NA|TRBV19|TRBJ2-1|NA
TGTGCCAGTAGTATTTCCGATTCGCCTTACAATGAGCAGTTCTTC
CASSISDSPYNEQFF
>NA|TRBV4-1|TRBJ2-1|TRBD2
TGCGCCAGCAGCCGTCTTCTACCGGGACTAGCGGGCGCCAGCTCCTACAATGAGCAGTTCTTC
CASSRLLPGLAGASSYNEQFF
>few|TRBV4-1|TRBJ2-7|TRBD2
TGCGCCAGCAGCCAAAGGCCGGAACGACTAGCGGGAGGGCGGGAGCAGTACTTC
CASSQRPERLAGGREQYF